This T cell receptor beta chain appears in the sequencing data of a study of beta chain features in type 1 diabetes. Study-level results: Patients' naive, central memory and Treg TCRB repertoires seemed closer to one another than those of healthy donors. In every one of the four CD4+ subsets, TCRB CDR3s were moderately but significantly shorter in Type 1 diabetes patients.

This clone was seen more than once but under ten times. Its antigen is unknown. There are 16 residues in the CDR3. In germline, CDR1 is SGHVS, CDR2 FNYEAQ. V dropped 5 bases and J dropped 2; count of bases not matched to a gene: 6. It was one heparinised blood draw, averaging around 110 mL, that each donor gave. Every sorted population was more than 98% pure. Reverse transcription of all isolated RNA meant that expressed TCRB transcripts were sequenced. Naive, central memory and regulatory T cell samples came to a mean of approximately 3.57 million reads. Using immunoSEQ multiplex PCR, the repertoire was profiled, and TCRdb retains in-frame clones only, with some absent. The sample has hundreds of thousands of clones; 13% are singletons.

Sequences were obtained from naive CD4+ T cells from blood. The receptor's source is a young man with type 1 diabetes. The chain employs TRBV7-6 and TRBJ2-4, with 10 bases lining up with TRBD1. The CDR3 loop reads CASSPTGGAPKNIQYF. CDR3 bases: TGTGCCAGCAGCCCGACAGGGGGCGCACCCAAAAACATTCAGTACTTC.